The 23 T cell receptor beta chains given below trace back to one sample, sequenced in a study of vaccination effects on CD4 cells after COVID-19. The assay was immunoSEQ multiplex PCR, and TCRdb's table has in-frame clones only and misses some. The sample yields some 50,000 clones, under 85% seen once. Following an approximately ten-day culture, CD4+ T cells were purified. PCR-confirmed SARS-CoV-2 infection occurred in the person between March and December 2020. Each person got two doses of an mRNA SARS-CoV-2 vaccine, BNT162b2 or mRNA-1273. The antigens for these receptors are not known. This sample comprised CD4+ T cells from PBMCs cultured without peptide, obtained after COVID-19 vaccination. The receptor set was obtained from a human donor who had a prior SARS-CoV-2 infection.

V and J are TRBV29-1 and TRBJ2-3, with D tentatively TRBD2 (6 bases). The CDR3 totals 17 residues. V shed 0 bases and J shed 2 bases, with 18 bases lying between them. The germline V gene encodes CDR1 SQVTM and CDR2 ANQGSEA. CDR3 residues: CSVEDPEGPVATDTQYF. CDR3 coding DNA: TGCAGCGTTGAAGATCCGGAGGGGCCGGTAGCCACAGATACGCAGTATTTT.

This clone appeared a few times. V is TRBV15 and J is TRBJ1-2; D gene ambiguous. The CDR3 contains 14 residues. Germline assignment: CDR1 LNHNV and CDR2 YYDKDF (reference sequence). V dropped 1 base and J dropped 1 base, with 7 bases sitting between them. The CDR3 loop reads CATSRAGINYGYTF. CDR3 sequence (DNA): TGTGCCACCAGCAGAGCAGGCATTAACTATGGCTACACCTTC.

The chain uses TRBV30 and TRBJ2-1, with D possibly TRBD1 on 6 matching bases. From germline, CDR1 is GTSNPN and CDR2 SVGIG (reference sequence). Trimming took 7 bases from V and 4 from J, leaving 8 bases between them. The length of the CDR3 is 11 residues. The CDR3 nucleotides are TGTGCCTTCGGACAGTACAATGAGCAGTTCTTC. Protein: CAFGQYNEQFF.

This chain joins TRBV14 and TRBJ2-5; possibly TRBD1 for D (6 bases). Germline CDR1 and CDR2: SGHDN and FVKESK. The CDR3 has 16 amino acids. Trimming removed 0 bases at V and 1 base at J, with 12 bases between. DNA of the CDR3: TGTGCCAGCAGCCAAGATTGGCTAGGGGGCCAAGAGACCCAGTACTTC. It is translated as CASSQDWLGGQETQYF. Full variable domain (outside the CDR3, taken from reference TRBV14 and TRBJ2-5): EAGVTQFPSHSVIEKGQTVTLRCDPISGHDNLYWYRRVMGKEIKFLLHFVKESKQDESGMPNNRFLAERTGGTYSTLKVQPAELEDSGVYFCASSQDWLGGQETQYFGPGTRLLVL.

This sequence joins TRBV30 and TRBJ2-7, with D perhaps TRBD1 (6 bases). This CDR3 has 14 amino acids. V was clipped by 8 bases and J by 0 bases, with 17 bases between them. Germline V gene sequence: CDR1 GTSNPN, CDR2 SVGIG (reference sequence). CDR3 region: CAAERDTNSYEQYF. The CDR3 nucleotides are TGTGCCGCGGAACGGGACACCAACTCCTACGAGCAGTACTTC.

The CDR3 nucleotides are TGTGCCAGCAGCGGACAGGGGGCCTTTAATGAGCAGTTCTTC. It yields the protein CASSGQGAFNEQFF. The gene calls are TRBV2 and TRBJ2-1, with 11 bases fitting TRBD1. Germline V gene lookup returns CDR1 SNHLY and CDR2 FYNNEI. The ends lost 6 bases at V and 7 bases at J; junction bases unmatched: 5. The CDR3 runs to 14 residues.

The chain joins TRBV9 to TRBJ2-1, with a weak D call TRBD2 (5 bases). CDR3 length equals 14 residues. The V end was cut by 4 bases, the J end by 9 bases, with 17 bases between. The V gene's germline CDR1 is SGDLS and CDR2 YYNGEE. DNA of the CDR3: TGTGCCAGCAGCCAAGAGAAGCGGATTGGTGAGCAGTTCTTC. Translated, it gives CASSQEKRIGEQFF.

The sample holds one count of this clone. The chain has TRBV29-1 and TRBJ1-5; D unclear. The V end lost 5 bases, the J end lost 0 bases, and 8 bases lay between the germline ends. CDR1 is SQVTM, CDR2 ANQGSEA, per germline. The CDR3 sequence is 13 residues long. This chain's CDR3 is CSVQKDSNQPQHF. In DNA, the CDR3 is TGCAGCGTTCAGAAGGATAGCAATCAGCCCCAGCATTTT.

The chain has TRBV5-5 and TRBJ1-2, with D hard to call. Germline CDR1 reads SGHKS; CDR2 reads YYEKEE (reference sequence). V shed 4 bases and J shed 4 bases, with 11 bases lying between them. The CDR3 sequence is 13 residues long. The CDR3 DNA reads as TGTGCCAGCAGCGAGCCCGAGGGCTATGGCTACACCTTC. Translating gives CASSEPEGYGYTF. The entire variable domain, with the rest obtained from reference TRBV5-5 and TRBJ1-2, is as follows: DAGVTQSPTHLIKTRGQQVTLRCSPISGHKSVSWYQQVLGQGPQFIFQYYEKEERGRGNFPDRFSARQFPNYSSELNVNALLLGDSALYLCASSEPEGYGYTFGSGTRLTVV.

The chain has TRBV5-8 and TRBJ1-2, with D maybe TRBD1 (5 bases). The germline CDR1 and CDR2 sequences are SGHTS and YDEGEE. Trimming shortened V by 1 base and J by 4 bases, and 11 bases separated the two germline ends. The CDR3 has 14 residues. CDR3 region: CASSLQQGAYGYTF. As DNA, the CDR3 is TGTGCCAGCAGCTTGCAGCAGGGAGCCTATGGCTACACCTTC.

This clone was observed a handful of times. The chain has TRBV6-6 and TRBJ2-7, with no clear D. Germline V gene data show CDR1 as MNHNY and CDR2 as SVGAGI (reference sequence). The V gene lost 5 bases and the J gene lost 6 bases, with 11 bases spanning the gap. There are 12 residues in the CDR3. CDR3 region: CASSPPGGEQYF. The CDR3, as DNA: TGTGCCAGCAGTCCGCCCGGTGGCGAGCAGTACTTC.

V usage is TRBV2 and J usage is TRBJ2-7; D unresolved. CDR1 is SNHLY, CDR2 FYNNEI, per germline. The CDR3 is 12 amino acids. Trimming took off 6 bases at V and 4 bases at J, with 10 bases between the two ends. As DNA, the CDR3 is TGTGCCAGCAGGGGCGAGGCGTACGAGCAGTACTTC. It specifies CASRGEAYEQYF. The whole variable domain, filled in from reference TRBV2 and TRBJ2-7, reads EPEVTQTPSHQVTQMGQEVILRCVPISNHLYFYWYRQILGQKVEFLVSFYNNEISEKSEIFDDQFSVERPDGSNFTLKIRSTKLEDSAMYFCASRGEAYEQYFGPGTRLTVT.

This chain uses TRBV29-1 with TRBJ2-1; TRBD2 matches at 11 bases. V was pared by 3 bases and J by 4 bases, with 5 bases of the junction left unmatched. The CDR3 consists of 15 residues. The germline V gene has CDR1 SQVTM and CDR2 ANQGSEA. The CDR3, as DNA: TGCAGCGTTGAGGGGACTAGCGGTTTATACAATGAGCAGTTCTTC. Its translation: CSVEGTSGLYNEQFF.

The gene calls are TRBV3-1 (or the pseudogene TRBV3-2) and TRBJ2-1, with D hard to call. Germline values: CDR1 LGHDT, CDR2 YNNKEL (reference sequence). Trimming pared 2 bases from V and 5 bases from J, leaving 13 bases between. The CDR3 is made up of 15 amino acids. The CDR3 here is CASSQRSGSDNEQFF. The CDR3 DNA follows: TGTGCCAGCAGCCAAAGGTCAGGCAGCGACAATGAGCAGTTCTTC.

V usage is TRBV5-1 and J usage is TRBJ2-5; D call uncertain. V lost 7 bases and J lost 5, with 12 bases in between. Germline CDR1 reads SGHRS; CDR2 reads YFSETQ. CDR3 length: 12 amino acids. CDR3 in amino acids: CASGLGQETQYF. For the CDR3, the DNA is TGCGCCAGCGGCCTAGGGCAGGAGACCCAGTACTTC.

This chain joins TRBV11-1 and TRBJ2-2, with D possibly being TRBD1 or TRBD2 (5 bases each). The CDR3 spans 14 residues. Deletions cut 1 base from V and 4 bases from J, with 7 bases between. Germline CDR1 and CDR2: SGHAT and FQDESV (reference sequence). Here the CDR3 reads CASSLGGATGELFF. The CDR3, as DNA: TGTGCCAGCAGCTTAGGAGGGGCCACCGGGGAGCTGTTTTTT.

In nucleotides, the CDR3 is TGTGCCAGCAGCCAAGTTGCCGCGACCCAGTACTTC. This translates into CASSQVAATQYF. The chain joins TRBV3-1 (or the pseudogene TRBV3-2) to TRBJ2-5; D call uncertain. Germline V gene lookup returns CDR1 LGHDT and CDR2 YNNKEL (reference sequence). Trimming left V 1 base short and J 7 bases short, with 7 bases between. The CDR3 has 12 amino acids.

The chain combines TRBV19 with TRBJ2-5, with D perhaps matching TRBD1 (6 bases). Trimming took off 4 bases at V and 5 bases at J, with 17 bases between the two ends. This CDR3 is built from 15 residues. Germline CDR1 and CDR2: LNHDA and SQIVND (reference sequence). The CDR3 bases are TGTGCCAGTAGTACCCACAGGGCTCGTCAGGAGACCCAGTACTTC. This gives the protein CASSTHRARQETQYF.

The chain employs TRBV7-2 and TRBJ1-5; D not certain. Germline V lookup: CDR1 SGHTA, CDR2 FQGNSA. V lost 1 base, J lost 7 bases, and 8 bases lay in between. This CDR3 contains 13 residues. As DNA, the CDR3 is TGTGCCAGCAGCTTAGGCCAACAACAGCCCCAGCATTTT. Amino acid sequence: CASSLGQQQPQHF. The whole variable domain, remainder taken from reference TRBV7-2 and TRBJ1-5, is GAGVSQSPSNKVTEKGKDVELRCDPISGHTALYWYRQSLGQGLEFLIYFQGNSAPDKSGLPSDRFSAERTGGSVSTLTIQRTQQEDSAVYLCASSLGQQQPQHFGDGTRLSIL.

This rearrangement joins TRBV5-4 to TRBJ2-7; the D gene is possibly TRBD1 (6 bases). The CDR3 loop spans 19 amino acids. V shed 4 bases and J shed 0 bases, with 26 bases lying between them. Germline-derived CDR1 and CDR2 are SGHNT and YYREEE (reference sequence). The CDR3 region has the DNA TGTGCCAGCAGCCCAGGGGAAACCCGTCGGCTAGCCCTCTCCTACGAGCAGTACTTC. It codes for CASSPGETRRLALSYEQYF. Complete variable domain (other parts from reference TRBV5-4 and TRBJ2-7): ETGVTQSPTHLIKTRGQQVTLRCSSQSGHNTVSWYQQALGQGPQFIFQYYREEENGRGNFPPRFSGLQFPNYSSELNVNALELDDSALYLCASSPGETRRLALSYEQYFGPGTRLTVT.

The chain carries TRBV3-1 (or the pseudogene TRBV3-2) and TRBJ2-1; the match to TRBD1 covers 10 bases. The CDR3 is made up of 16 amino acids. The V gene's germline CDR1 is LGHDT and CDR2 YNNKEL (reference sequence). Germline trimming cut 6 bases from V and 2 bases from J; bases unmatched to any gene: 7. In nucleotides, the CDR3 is TGTGCCAGCAGACTGGGGGGACAGGGGACCTACAATGAGCAGTTCTTC. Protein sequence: CASRLGGQGTYNEQFF.

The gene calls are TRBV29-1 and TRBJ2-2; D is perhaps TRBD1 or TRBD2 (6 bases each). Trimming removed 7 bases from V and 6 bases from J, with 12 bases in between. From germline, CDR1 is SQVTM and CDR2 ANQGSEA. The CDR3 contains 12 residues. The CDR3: CSARGTPGELFF. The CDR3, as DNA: TGCAGCGCCCGCGGGACACCCGGGGAGCTGTTTTTT.

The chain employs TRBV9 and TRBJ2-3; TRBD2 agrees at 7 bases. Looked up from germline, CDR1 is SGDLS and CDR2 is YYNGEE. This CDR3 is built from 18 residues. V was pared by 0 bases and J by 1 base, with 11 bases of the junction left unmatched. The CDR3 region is CASSVDPPGGSGTDTQYF. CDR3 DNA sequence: TGTGCCAGCAGCGTAGACCCCCCCGGCGGGAGTGGCACAGATACGCAGTATTTT.